The 28 T cell receptor beta chains below come from one sample, sequenced in a study of cytomegalovirus exposure and HLA in healthy donors. Use of 60 Vbeta and 13 Jbeta primers characterized the PCR. Repertoires were generated with immunoSEQ multiplex PCR, while TCRdb's copy carries only in-frame clones and drops some. The table has tens of thousands of clones, over 55% seen once. The sequenced material came from PBMCs. The receptors were gathered from a woman aged 25 to 39 in good health and CMV-seronegative.

The V gene is TRBV4-1, the J gene TRBJ2-1; 12 positions agree with TRBD2. The J segment lost 4 bases and the V segment lost 3 bases, leaving 4 bases of the junction unmatched. CDR1 is MGHRA and CDR2 is YSYEKL in the germline V gene. The CDR3 contains 16 residues. The CDR3: CASSQGTSGPYNEQFF. DNA of the CDR3: TGCGCCAGCAGCCAGGGGACTAGCGGGCCTTACAATGAGCAGTTCTTC.

This chain links TRBV7-6 with TRBJ1-3, with 8 bases lining up with TRBD1. CDR1 and CDR2 from the germline V gene are SGHVS and FNYEAQ. The CDR3 has 15 residues. The J segment lost 2 bases and the V segment lost 5 bases, leaving 5 bases of the junction unmatched. The CDR3 region has the DNA TGTGCCAGCAGCGGGACAGGCGAAACTGGAAACACCATATATTTT. Translated: CASSGTGETGNTIYF.

This chain joins TRBV5-1 and TRBJ2-1; a weak D match, TRBD2 (5 bases). V lost 4 bases to trimming and J lost 0 bases, with 11 bases between them. There are 15 residues in the CDR3. Germline CDR1 reads SGHRS; CDR2 reads YFSETQ. CDR3 sequence: CASSPGLSSYNEQFF. CDR3 nucleotide sequence: TGCGCCAGCAGCCCAGGACTCAGCTCCTACAATGAGCAGTTCTTC.

The gene calls are TRBV6-1 and TRBJ2-7, with 7 bases identical to TRBD1. V lost 4 bases and J lost 3; bases outside the gene matches: 9. The germline gives CDR1 MNHNS, CDR2 SASEGT. The CDR3 covers 15 residues. The CDR3 is CASSGPGQRLYEQYF. The CDR3 DNA reads TGTGCCAGCAGTGGGCCGGGACAGAGACTCTACGAGCAGTACTTC.

This chain connects TRBV30 to TRBJ2-2, with D tentatively TRBD2 (6 bases). The CDR3 covers 14 residues. Germline-derived CDR1 and CDR2 are GTSNPN and SVGIG (reference sequence). Trimming shortened V by 1 base and J by 7 bases, and 13 bases separated the two germline ends. The CDR3 spells CAWSEAGRSGELFF. In DNA, the CDR3 is TGTGCCTGGAGTGAGGCGGGAAGAAGCGGGGAGCTGTTTTTT.

The chain combines TRBV18 with TRBJ1-1, with unresolved D. The CDR3 is made up of 14 amino acids. Deletions cut 1 base from V and 10 bases from J, with 16 bases between. The germline V gene has CDR1 KGHSH and CDR2 LQKENI. CDR3 sequence (DNA): TGTGCCAGCTCACCACGATCCGAGGGAGCCGTAGCTTTCTTT. It is translated as CASSPRSEGAVAFF.

CDR3: CASSKQGNQPQHF. CDR3 DNA: TGTGCCAGCAGTAAACAGGGGAATCAGCCCCAGCATTTT. The chain couples TRBV2 to TRBJ1-5; TRBD1 aligns across 7 bases. The junction had 2 bases not matched to a gene; V was cut back by 5 bases and J by 4 bases. CDR3 size: 13 residues. CDR1 and CDR2 from the germline V gene are SNHLY and FYNNEI. Combining the CDR3 with reference TRBV2 and TRBJ1-5 gives the whole variable domain EPEVTQTPSHQVTQMGQEVILRCVPISNHLYFYWYRQILGQKVEFLVSFYNNEISEKSEIFDDQFSVERPDGSNFTLKIRSTKLEDSAMYFCASSKQGNQPQHFGDGTRLSIL.

The chain employs TRBV2 and TRBJ2-3; perhaps TRBD1 as D (5 bases). V was trimmed by 8 bases and J by 4 bases, leaving 10 bases between them. The CDR3 consists of 12 residues. Germline V gives CDR1 SNHLY, CDR2 FYNNEI. CDR3 nucleotide sequence: TGTGCCAGCTCAGGGTCCCCAGATACGCAGTATTTT. Amino acid sequence: CASSGSPDTQYF.

The chain is built from TRBV28 and TRBJ2-1, with TRBD2 identical over 14 bases. V trimming: 4 bases; J trimming: 7 bases; junction bases outside the gene matches: 12. Germline V lookup: CDR1 MDHEN, CDR2 SYDVKM. The length of the CDR3 is 18 residues. This chain's CDR3 is CASSSPGLAGVLGNEQFF. CDR3 coding DNA: TGTGCCAGCAGTTCTCCGGGACTAGCGGGAGTATTGGGGAATGAGCAGTTCTTC. The full variable domain, in which reference TRBV28 and TRBJ2-1 provide the parts outside the CDR3, is DVKVTQSSRYLVKRTGEKVFLECVQDMDHENMFWYRQDPGLGLRLIYFSYDVKMKEKGDIPEGYSVSREKKERFSLILESASTNQTSMYLCASSSPGLAGVLGNEQFFGPGTRLTVL.

The chain joins TRBV6-5 to TRBJ1-2; D gene uncertain. The CDR3 is 11 amino acids. Germline-derived CDR1 and CDR2 are MNHEY and SVGAGI. V lost 4 bases, J lost 8 bases, and 8 bases lay in between. The DNA for the CDR3 is TGTGCCAGCAGTTCGAGAGGGGGCTACACCTTC. This codes for CASSSRGGYTF.

As regards this clone: Different DNA sequences within this sample yield the same CDR3. This rearrangement joins TRBV10-2 to TRBJ2-7, with TRBD1 as a possible D gene (6 bases). From germline, CDR1 is WSHSY and CDR2 SAAADI. V was pared by 6 bases and J by 4 bases, with 7 bases between. The CDR3 totals 11 residues. Here the CDR3 DNA reads TGCGCCAGCAGCCAGGGGTACGAGCAGTACTTC. It yields the protein CASSQGYEQYF.

The genes are TRBV7-2 and TRBJ1-2; 8 nucleotides match TRBD1. CDR1 is SGHTA, CDR2 FQGNSA, per germline. J lost 6 bases, V lost 3 bases, and 9 bases had no gene match. The length of the CDR3 is 15 residues. The CDR3 DNA follows: TGTGCCAGCAGCTTCCGGACAGGGACGCTTGATGGCTACACCTTC. Its protein is CASSFRTGTLDGYTF.

J is TRBJ2-2 and V is TRBV18; the D is unclear. V was trimmed by 5 bases and J by 1 base, leaving 5 bases between them. This CDR3 has 13 amino acids. Germline loops: CDR1 KGHSH, CDR2 LQKENI. The CDR3 spells CASSYGNTGELFF. The CDR3, as DNA: TGTGCCAGCTCATACGGGAACACCGGGGAGCTGTTTTTT.

This clone was seen only a few times. The rearrangement links TRBV18 to TRBJ2-3, with no clear D. There are 14 residues in the CDR3. V shed 3 bases and J shed 0 bases, with 7 bases lying between them. Per germline, CDR1 KGHSH and CDR2 LQKENI. CDR3 sequence reads: CASSPQASTDTQYF. The CDR3 nucleotides read TGTGCCAGCTCACCCCAGGCTAGCACAGATACGCAGTATTTT.

The chain employs TRBV6-5 and TRBJ2-3; D is ambiguous. CDR3 length: 14 amino acids. Germline V gene sequence: CDR1 MNHEY, CDR2 SVGAGI. The V end was cut by 6 bases, the J end by 3 bases, with 13 bases between. The CDR3 loop reads CASSSGRSTDTQYF. The CDR3 DNA sequence: TGTGCCAGCAGCTCTGGGCGAAGTACAGATACGCAGTATTTT.

This clone was counted between two and nine times. V gene TRBV25-1 combines with J gene TRBJ2-1, with D possibly being TRBD2 (5 bases). CDR1 is MGHDK and CDR2 is SYGVNS in the germline V gene. V shed 3 bases and J shed 0 bases, with 12 bases lying between them. This CDR3 is built from 16 residues. CDR3 sequence reads: CASSDSLALSYNEQFF. CDR3 nucleotide sequence: TGTGCCAGCAGTGATAGTCTAGCCCTCTCCTACAATGAGCAGTTCTTC.

CDR3 sequence: CATSRNRGPEAQYF. CDR3 in DNA: TGTGCCACCAGCAGAAACAGGGGTCCTGAGGCGCAGTACTTC. The genes are TRBV15 and TRBJ2-7; 7 bases agree with TRBD1. The CDR3 has 14 amino acids. Germline CDR1 LNHNV, CDR2 YYDKDF (reference sequence). J lost 9 bases, V lost 2 bases, and 10 bases had no gene match.

The genes are TRBV5-6 and TRBJ1-5; no clear D gene. The CDR3 spans 13 residues. Between the trimmed V and J ends, which lost 3 bases and 8 bases, there was a span of 12 bases. In germline, CDR1 is SGHDT, CDR2 YYEEEE. CDR3 protein: CASSSQPGKPQHF. CDR3 DNA sequence: TGTGCCAGCAGCTCCCAGCCGGGTAAGCCCCAGCATTTT.

The rearrangement uses TRBV6-1 and TRBJ1-6; D ambiguous. This CDR3 contains 14 residues. The germline V and J ends were trimmed by 2 bases and 12 bases, with 14 bases remaining between them. Germline V gene lookup returns CDR1 MNHNS and CDR2 SASEGT. The CDR3, as DNA: TGTGCCAGCAGTGAATTTGGAGCCAACCTACCCCTCCACTTT. This sequence encodes CASSEFGANLPLHF.

The chain recombines TRBV4-1 with TRBJ1-2; 7 nucleotides match TRBD1. J gave up 4 bases and V 1 base, and 9 bases lay outside the gene matches. The CDR3 extends over 16 amino acids. CDR1 and CDR2 from the germline V gene are MGHRA and YSYEKL. The CDR3 DNA reads TGCGCCAGCAGCCAAGGCCTTTCGGACAGGCGCTATGGCTACACCTTC. The encoded protein is CASSQGLSDRRYGYTF.

The rearrangement joins TRBV5-1 to TRBJ2-1; TRBD2 agrees at 12 bases. J lost 6 bases, V lost 4 bases, and 11 bases had no gene match. Germline values: CDR1 SGHRS, CDR2 YFSETQ. The CDR3 loop spans 17 amino acids. The CDR3 sequence: CASSVPSGGAFGNEQFF. The CDR3 DNA is TGCGCCAGCAGCGTCCCTAGCGGGGGGGCGTTTGGCAATGAGCAGTTCTTC.

J is TRBJ1-2 and V is TRBV7-9, with D possibly TRBD1 on 6 matching bases. V dropped 6 bases and J dropped 3 bases, with 11 bases sitting between them. The germline CDR1 and CDR2 sequences are SEHNR and FQNEAQ (reference sequence). The CDR3 is made up of 13 amino acids. The CDR3 here is CASRLQGDYGYTF. The CDR3 DNA sequence: TGTGCCAGCAGACTACAGGGAGACTATGGCTACACCTTC.

The chain's CDR3 is CASSVKPTSRSTGELFF. In DNA, the CDR3 is TGTGCCAGCAGCGTAAAGCCGACTAGTCGGTCCACCGGGGAGCTGTTTTTT. The chain links TRBV9 to TRBJ2-2, with D maybe TRBD2 (6 bases). Germline loops: CDR1 SGDLS, CDR2 YYNGEE. Trimming removed 1 base from V and 4 bases from J, with 17 bases in between. This CDR3 comprises 17 residues.

The rearrangement joins TRBV5-4 to TRBJ2-3, with D perhaps matching TRBD2 (6 bases). The germline CDR1 and CDR2 sequences are SGHNT and YYREEE (reference sequence). Trimming removed 4 bases from V and 3 bases from J, with 18 bases in between. CDR3 length: 16 amino acids. The chain's CDR3 is CASSPRAGRRTDTQYF. For the CDR3, the DNA is TGTGCCAGCAGCCCCCGGGCAGGGAGGAGGACAGATACGCAGTATTTT.

This clone was seen more than once but under ten times. This sequence joins TRBV5-1 and TRBJ1-1, with TRBD1 as a possible D gene (5 bases). The CDR3 has 14 amino acids. Trimming left V 0 bases short and J 1 base short, with 7 bases between. Germline CDR1 SGHRS, CDR2 YFSETQ. CDR3 DNA sequence: TGCGCCAGCAGCTTGGTGCAGGGGAACACTGAAGCTTTCTTT. This codes for CASSLVQGNTEAFF.

The chain carries TRBV4-1 and TRBJ2-6; D is unclear. The CDR3 totals 16 residues. Between the trimmed V and J ends, which lost 1 base and 0 bases, there was a span of 7 bases. Germline CDR1 and CDR2: MGHRA and YSYEKL. CDR3 in amino acids: CASSQATGSGANVLTF. For the CDR3, the DNA is TGCGCCAGCAGCCAAGCTACGGGCTCTGGGGCCAACGTCCTGACTTTC.

This clone has more than one count but fewer than ten. The chain combines TRBV30 with TRBJ2-5; D is possibly TRBD1 (6 bases). The end of the DNA is better explained by TRBJ2-7, so the J call may be wrong. CDR3 length: 12 amino acids. Germline CDR1 reads GTSNPN; CDR2 reads SVGIG (reference sequence). The CDR3 is CAWSPQGNEQYF. DNA for the CDR3: TGTGCCTGGAGTCCACAGGGTAACGAGCAGTACTTC.

The chain links TRBV6-6 to TRBJ2-5, with a possible D match to TRBD1 (6 bases). Germline CDR1 reads MNHNY; CDR2 reads SVGAGI (reference sequence). With 6 bases removed from V and 2 bases from J, the gap between germline ends came to 13 bases. The CDR3 runs 14 residues. The chain's CDR3 is CASSDTGLQETQYF. Written as DNA, the CDR3 is TGTGCCAGCAGCGACACAGGGTTACAAGAGACCCAGTACTTC.